This T cell receptor (beta chain) was identified in a study of cytomegalovirus exposure and HLA in healthy donors. Amplification used 60 Vbeta primers and 13 Jbeta primers. Method: immunoSEQ multiplex PCR; TCRdb's copy keeps in-frame clones and lacks some. The sample lists about 160,000 clones, about 80% occurring once. Overall study findings and caveats: When analyzed later, a missense DCLRE1C variant was found to be linked to TCR beta V- and J-gene trimming. In all likelihood, a cluster of highly shared sequence variants was a sequencing artifact.

The CDR3 is 12 residues long. Trimming took off 4 bases at V and 6 bases at J, with 8 bases between the two ends. Germline V gene sequence: CDR1 MDHEN, CDR2 SYDVKM. With regard to this clone: Its antigen is still unknown.

This clonotype originated in a woman aged 50 to 60 in good health and CMV-seronegative. The source material was PBMCs. This sequence joins TRBV28 and TRBJ2-3, with D hard to call. The CDR3 region is CASSSSGDTQYF. In nucleotides, the CDR3 is TGTGCCAGCAGTTCATCCGGGGATACGCAGTATTTT.